The following is a T cell receptor (beta chain) sequence with its context. Its specificity is unknown. Germline V gives CDR1 ENHRY, CDR2 SYGVKD. V gave up 6 bases and J gave up 0 bases; unmatched junction bases: 2. The CDR3 is 14 amino acids. TCRdb recomputed calls from the reads with MiXCR, one row per CDR3 protein. Of about 740,000 distinct CDR3 sequences detected, less than 40% appear once; the ten largest clones hold 2.5% to 3%. The data derive from a study of T cell repertoires in cytomegalovirus infection. Looking at the study overall: The public TCR beta signatures pointed to both CMV infection and matching HLA type. Whole-study findings and limits: Identification of carriers of CMV plus the relevant HLA was performed using cumulative public TCR beta family frequency. Clonotype analysis showed dominance of the ex vivo response by HLA-C-restricted CMV-specific TCR beta clonotypes.

This TCR derives from a human donor in good health (CMV status not recorded). Some clones in this sample may be carry-over from other donors' samples. The specimen sequenced was PBMCs. This chain uses TRBV10-3 with TRBJ1-1; 9 nucleotides match TRBD1. CDR3 sequence reads: CAISRTGVNTEAFF. The CDR3, as DNA: TGTGCCATCAGCCGGACAGGGGTGAACACTGAAGCTTTCTTT.